This passage covers 7 T cell receptor beta chains from one sample sequenced in a study of shared clonotypes between healthy human individuals. Method: immunoSEQ multiplex PCR; TCRdb's copy keeps in-frame clones and lacks some. This sample carries over 850,000 clones, roughly 74% of them seen once, and the ten largest clones take around 0.6%. Sequencing was carried out using memory CD4+ T cells from PBMCs. Regarding subset: CD45RA-negative fraction. Source of these receptors: a man aged 18 to 30 in good health. Some clones in this sample may be carry-over from other donors' samples.

The chain carries TRBV5-1 and TRBJ2-7; D perhaps matches TRBD1 (6 bases). With 0 bases removed from V and 0 bases from J, the gap between germline ends came to 13 bases. The CDR3 covers 16 residues. Germline CDR1 SGHRS, CDR2 YFSETQ. CDR3 region: CASSLEVQGSSYEQYF. The CDR3 region has the DNA TGCGCCAGCAGCTTGGAGGTACAGGGAAGCTCCTACGAGCAGTACTTC.

The V and J genes are TRBV7-2 and TRBJ1-2, with TRBD1 as a possible D gene (6 bases). CDR3 size: 16 residues. Germline V gene lookup returns CDR1 SGHTA and CDR2 FQGNSA. V was trimmed by 3 bases and J by 8 bases, leaving 22 bases between them. CDR3 loop: CASSFRGGALGRGYTF. The CDR3 nucleotides are TGTGCCAGCAGCTTTCGTGGGGGCGCGCTTGGAAGGGGCTACACCTTC.

V and J are TRBV30 and TRBJ2-2, with 8 nucleotides matching TRBD1. Per germline, CDR1 GTSNPN and CDR2 SVGIG (reference sequence). V dropped 2 bases and J dropped 5; count of bases not matched to a gene: 7. CDR3 size: 15 residues. The CDR3 DNA is TGTGCCTGGAGTTTACGGCAGGGGGCGACCGGGGAGCTGTTTTTT. It codes for CAWSLRQGATGELFF.

This chain uses TRBV10-2 with TRBJ2-1; 8 bases are shared with TRBD2. The V segment lost 0 bases and the J segment 7 bases; nucleotides outside the gene matches: 11. The CDR3 has 17 amino acids. The germline CDR1 and CDR2 sequences are WSHSY and SAAADI. The CDR3 loop reads CASSESPLLGGRNEQFF. Written as DNA, the CDR3 is TGCGCCAGCAGTGAGTCGCCCCTCCTTGGCGGGAGGAATGAGCAGTTCTTC.

This chain connects TRBV18 to TRBJ2-1; unclear D gene. This CDR3 spans 14 amino acids. V shed 1 base and J shed 8 bases, with 12 bases lying between them. Germline V CDR1 and CDR2: KGHSH, LQKENI. The CDR3 DNA follows: TGTGCCAGCTCACCACAGCTGAAGGGCTATGAGCAGTTCTTC. This codes for CASSPQLKGYEQFF.

This chain uses TRBV28 with TRBJ2-3; no definite D call. Germline CDR1 MDHEN, CDR2 SYDVKM. V lost 2 bases and J 0 bases, leaving 9 bases between the germline ends. This CDR3 is built from 15 residues. CDR3 sequence (DNA): TGTGCCAGCAGTTTACTCCTCCTAAGCACAGATACGCAGTATTTT. Amino acids: CASSLLLLSTDTQYF.

The chain carries TRBV7-2 and TRBJ2-3, with TRBD1 matching 11 bases. The ends lost 4 bases at V and 9 bases at J; junction bases unmatched: 9. Germline V gives CDR1 SGHTA, CDR2 FQGNSA. CDR3 length equals 15 residues. For the CDR3, the DNA is TGTGCCAGCAGCTCCCCTGGGGGGACAGGGGGGACGCAGTATTTT. This gives the protein CASSSPGGTGGTQYF. The full variable domain, in which reference TRBV7-2 and TRBJ2-3 provide the parts outside the CDR3, is GAGVSQSPSNKVTEKGKDVELRCDPISGHTALYWYRQSLGQGLEFLIYFQGNSAPDKSGLPSDRFSAERTGGSVSTLTIQRTQQEDSAVYLCASSSPGGTGGTQYFGPGTRLTVL.